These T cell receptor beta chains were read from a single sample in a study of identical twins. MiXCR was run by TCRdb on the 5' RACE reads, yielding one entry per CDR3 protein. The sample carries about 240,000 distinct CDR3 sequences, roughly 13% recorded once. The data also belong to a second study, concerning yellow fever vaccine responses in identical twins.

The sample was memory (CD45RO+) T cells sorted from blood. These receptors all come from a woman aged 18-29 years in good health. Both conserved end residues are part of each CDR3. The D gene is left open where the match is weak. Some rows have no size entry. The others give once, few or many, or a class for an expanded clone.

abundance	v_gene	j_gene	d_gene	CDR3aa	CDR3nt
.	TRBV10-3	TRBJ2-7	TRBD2	CAITDSGHYEQYF	TGTGCCATCACGGATAGCGGGCATTACGAGCAGTACTTC
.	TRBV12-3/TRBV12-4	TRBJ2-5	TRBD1	CASSGNRGRGETQYF	TGTGCCAGCAGTGGTAACAGGGGGCGCGGGGAGACCCAGTACTTC
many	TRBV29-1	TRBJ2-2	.	CSVGGPSGITGELFF	TGCAGCGTTGGGGGGCCTAGCGGTATAACCGGGGAGCTGTTTTTT
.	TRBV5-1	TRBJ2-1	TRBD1	CASSFPGQGAYNEQFF	TGCGCCAGCAGCTTTCCGGGACAGGGCGCCTACAATGAGCAGTTCTTC
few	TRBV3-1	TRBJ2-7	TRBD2	CASSQTWLAGIHSYEQYF	TGTGCCAGCAGCCAAACTTGGCTAGCGGGGATACACTCCTACGAGCAGTACTTC
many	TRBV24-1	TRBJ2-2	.	CATSDTLQGGTRELFF	TGTGCCACCAGTGACACGCTACAGGGCGGTACTAGGGAGCTGTTTTTT
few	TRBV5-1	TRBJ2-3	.	CASSVSSHMADTQYF	TGCGCCAGCAGCGTCTCTAGCCATATGGCAGATACGCAGTATTTT
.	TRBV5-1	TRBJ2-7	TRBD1	CASSLDGTASSYEQYF	TGCGCCAGCAGCTTGGACGGGACAGCAAGCTCCTACGAGCAGTACTTC
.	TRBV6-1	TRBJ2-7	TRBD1	CASSETTGDYEQYF	TGTGCCAGCAGTGAAACGACAGGGGACTACGAGCAGTACTTC
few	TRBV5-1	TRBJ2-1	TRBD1	CASSSRDRSYNEQFF	TGCGCCAGCAGCTCGAGGGACAGGTCCTACAATGAGCAGTTCTTC
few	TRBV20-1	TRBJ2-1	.	CSAPPRYPYNEQFF	TGCAGTGCCCCCCCCAGATACCCCTACAATGAGCAGTTCTTC
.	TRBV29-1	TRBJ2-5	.	CSVERAGFETQYF	TGCAGCGTTGAAAGGGCAGGGTTTGAGACCCAGTACTTC
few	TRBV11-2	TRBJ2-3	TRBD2	CASSLGIGGGADTQYF	TGTGCCAGCAGCTTAGGGATCGGGGGAGGGGCAGATACGCAGTATTTT
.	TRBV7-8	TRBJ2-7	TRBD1	CASSRDRVGEQYF	TGTGCCAGCAGCCGGGACAGGGTAGGAGAGCAGTACTTC
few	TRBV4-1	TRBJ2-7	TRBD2	CASSPTLLAGLEQYF	TGCGCCAGCAGCCCTACACTACTAGCGGGCCTGGAGCAGTACTTC
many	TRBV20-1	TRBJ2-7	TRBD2	CSASGGAGPSYEQYF	TGCAGTGCTAGCGGGGGGGCAGGCCCCTCCTACGAGCAGTACTTC
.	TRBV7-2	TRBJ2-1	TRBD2	CASSLALAVYNEQFF	TGTGCCAGCAGCTTAGCACTAGCGGTCTACAATGAGCAGTTCTTC
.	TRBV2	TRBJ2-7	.	CASSTVPLAGEQYF	TGTGCCAGCTCGACCGTTCCTCTGGCTGGGGAGCAGTACTTC
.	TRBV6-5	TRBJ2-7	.	CASSRIQGTYEQYF	TGTGCCAGCAGCCGTATACAGGGCACCTACGAGCAGTACTTC
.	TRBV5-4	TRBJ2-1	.	CASSLDDGGAGQFF	TGTGCCAGCAGCTTGGATGATGGCGGGGCGGGGCAGTTCTTC
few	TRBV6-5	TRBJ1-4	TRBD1	CASSYRGQGIGREKLFF	TGTGCCAGCAGTTATAGGGGACAGGGGATCGGGCGAGAAAAACTGTTTTTT
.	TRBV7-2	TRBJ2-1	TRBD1	CASSENIQGEQFF	TGTGCCAGCAGCGAGAATATACAGGGGGAGCAGTTCTTC
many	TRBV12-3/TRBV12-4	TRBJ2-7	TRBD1	CASTLGGTGVTTRPYEQYF	TGTGCCAGCACCCTAGGGGGGACAGGGGTTACCACTAGGCCCTACGAGCAGTACTTC